This T cell receptor beta chain was identified in a study of shared clonotypes between healthy human individuals. Whole-study findings and limits: About 5% of naive CD4 clonotypes were shared across a handful of donors. Clonotypes not shared had lower generation probabilities than those common to all four donors.

Donors were healthy HIV-negative adults without recent acute infections or vaccinations. Caucasian adults living in Nashville, Tennessee, provided all samples. The protocol was immunoSEQ multiplex PCR, while the TCRdb copy is restricted to in-frame clones and leaves out a portion. The table lists about 960,000 clones, 76% of them singletons, with around 1.4% in the top ten. With respect to this clone: Antigen specificity is unknown.

The V and J ends lost 2 bases and 1 base, in that order; junction bases with no gene match: 2. The V gene's germline CDR1 is MNHNS and CDR2 SASEGT. The CDR3 loop spans 16 amino acids. V is TRBV6-1 and J is TRBJ2-4; 10 bases line up with TRBD2. The specimen was memory CD4+ T cells sorted from blood. The subset denotes: CD45RA-negative fraction. The receptor's source is a man younger than 35 in good health. The CDR3, as DNA: TGTGCCAGCAGTGAACTTAGCGGGGGGGCCAAAAACATTCAGTACTTC. It translates to CASSELSGGAKNIQYF.